These 27 T cell receptor beta chains originate from one sample sequenced in a study of shared clonotypes between healthy human individuals. Only in-frame clones appear in the TCRdb table, and some are missing; sequencing was by immunoSEQ multiplex PCR. The table shows 2,500,000 or so clones, with about nine tenths occurring only once. The sequencing input was naive CD4+ T cells from PBMCs. This sample's subset: CD45RA+ positively selected. The receptors shown here come from a young man in good health. Some clones in this sample may be carry-over from other donors' samples.

The V call is TRBV7-9, the J call TRBJ1-4; possible D gene TRBD1, 6 bases. V lost 11 bases and J lost 7, with 17 bases in between. The CDR3 loop spans 13 amino acids. CDR1 is SEHNR, CDR2 FQNEAQ, per germline (reference sequence). The CDR3 DNA reads as TGTGCCGGATCGGGGGGCGCGGGTGAAAAACTGTTTTTT. Translation gives CAGSGGAGEKLFF.

This chain connects TRBV5-1 to TRBJ2-2; 7 bases align to TRBD2. The CDR3 has 15 residues. V shed 4 bases and J 3 bases; nucleotides not matched to a gene: 6. Germline V lookup: CDR1 SGHRS, CDR2 YFSETQ. CDR3 sequence: CASSALAGDTGELFF. The CDR3 nucleotides read TGCGCCAGCAGCGCCTTAGCGGGTGACACCGGGGAGCTGTTTTTT.

With regard to this clone: Other DNA sequences of this sample code for an identical CDR3. The chain has TRBV20-1 and TRBJ2-7; D is uncertain. The CDR3 covers 11 residues. V lost 1 base and J 3 bases, leaving 4 bases between the germline ends. Looked up from germline, CDR1 is DFQATT and CDR2 is SNEGSKA (reference sequence). The CDR3: CSARVDYEQYF. CDR3 sequence (DNA): TGCAGTGCTAGAGTCGACTACGAGCAGTACTTC.

J is TRBJ1-5 and V is TRBV19, with 7 bases that match TRBD1. CDR1 is LNHDA and CDR2 is SQIVND in the germline V gene (reference sequence). V lost 2 bases, J lost 0 bases, and 4 bases stayed unmatched. There are 16 residues in the CDR3. CDR3 nucleotides: TGTGCCAGTAGTATATATGGGACAGTTAGCAATCAGCCCCAGCATTTT. It codes for CASSIYGTVSNQPQHF.

This clone turned up a few times. The chain links TRBV2 to TRBJ1-1; D remains ambiguous. The V and J ends lost 1 base and 5 bases respectively, with 8 bases between them. The CDR3 covers 13 residues. Germline V gives CDR1 SNHLY, CDR2 FYNNEI. The CDR3 nucleotides are TGTGCCAGCAGTGAAGAGGTAGCGACTGAAGCTTTCTTT. Amino acid sequence: CASSEEVATEAFF.

The V and J genes are TRBV5-1 and TRBJ2-7, with 10 bases aligning to TRBD1. The CDR3 runs 14 residues. After removal of 6 bases from V and 5 bases from J, the junction contained 8 bases not matched to a gene. Germline V gives CDR1 SGHRS, CDR2 YFSETQ. The CDR3 bases are TGCGCCAGCAACGACAGGGGGCGCGTCGACGAGCAGTACTTC. It specifies CASNDRGRVDEQYF.

V is TRBV5-1 and J is TRBJ2-3, with D hard to call. The ends were cut back, 4 bases at V and 3 bases at J, with 18 bases in the middle. Germline V lookup: CDR1 SGHRS, CDR2 YFSETQ. This CDR3 is 16 amino acids long. CDR3 sequence reads: CASSVGIQSVTDTQYF. CDR3 DNA: TGCGCCAGCAGCGTTGGTATACAGTCAGTGACAGATACGCAGTATTTT.

This rearrangement joins TRBV5-1 to TRBJ2-1; either TRBD1 or TRBD2 may fit D (6 bases each). From germline, CDR1 is SGHRS and CDR2 YFSETQ. V lost 4 bases, J lost 6 bases, and 14 bases lay in between. The length of the CDR3 is 14 residues. The CDR3 DNA is TGCGCCAGCAGCGAATTTGGGGGGCCCAATGAGCAGTTCTTC. Protein: CASSEFGGPNEQFF.

The J gene is TRBJ1-1, the V gene TRBV5-4; TRBD1 might be the D (5 bases). The V end lost 0 bases, the J end lost 4 bases, and 13 bases lay between the germline ends. The CDR3 contains 15 residues. CDR1 and CDR2 from the germline V gene are SGHNT and YYREEE (reference sequence). The CDR3 nucleotides read TGTGCCAGCAGCTTGGGTCCAGGGATTAGCACTGAAGCTTTCTTT. It is translated as CASSLGPGISTEAFF. The entire variable domain, with the rest obtained from reference TRBV5-4 and TRBJ1-1, is as follows: ETGVTQSPTHLIKTRGQQVTLRCSSQSGHNTVSWYQQALGQGPQFIFQYYREEENGRGNFPPRFSGLQFPNYSSELNVNALELDDSALYLCASSLGPGISTEAFFGQGTRLTVV.

The chain has TRBV30 and TRBJ2-5, with TRBD1 matching 7 bases. The DNA end is a closer match to TRBJ2-7, so the J assignment may be wrong. CDR1 and CDR2 from the germline V gene are GTSNPN and SVGIG (reference sequence). The CDR3 totals 15 residues. In DNA form, the CDR3 reads TGTGCCTGGAACCTTGTCCGGGACAGAGCCTACGAGCAGTACTTC. Translating it yields CAWNLVRDRAYEQYF.

This clone has a single count. The same CDR3 arises from other DNA sequences in this sample as well. The chain is built from TRBV5-4 and TRBJ2-5, with a weak D call TRBD2 (6 bases). Germline V lookup: CDR1 SGHNT, CDR2 YYREEE (reference sequence). V gave up 0 bases and J gave up 3 bases, with 15 bases separating them. The CDR3 has 16 amino acids. The CDR3 sequence: CASSLAARTTKETQYF. For the CDR3, the DNA is TGTGCCAGCAGCTTGGCCGCTCGGACTACCAAAGAGACCCAGTACTTC.

The genes are TRBV27 and TRBJ2-2; D is possibly TRBD2 (5 bases). CDR1 and CDR2 from the germline V gene are MNHEY and SMNVEV (reference sequence). This CDR3 region has 14 residues. Trimming took off 7 bases at V and 1 base at J, with 10 bases between the two ends. CDR3 region: CASIRGGNTGELFF. Written as DNA, the CDR3 is TGTGCCAGCATAAGAGGAGGGAACACCGGGGAGCTGTTTTTT.

Note on this clone: The sample contains more than one DNA sequence encoding this CDR3. The genes are TRBV7-3 and TRBJ2-1, with 8 bases lining up with TRBD2. This CDR3 is built from 15 residues. With 3 bases clipped from V and 4 bases from J, the junction kept 5 bases outside the gene matches. Per germline, CDR1 SGHTA and CDR2 FQGTGA. The CDR3 loop is CASSLLAGDYNEQFF. The CDR3 DNA reads as TGTGCCAGCAGCTTGCTAGCGGGTGATTACAATGAGCAGTTCTTC.

The gene calls are TRBV7-9 and TRBJ1-3, with D tentatively TRBD2 (6 bases). The DNA end favors TRBJ2-2, so the J call may be wrong. This CDR3 spans 16 amino acids. Germline assignment: CDR1 SEHNR and CDR2 FQNEAQ (reference sequence). The CDR3, as DNA: TGTGCCAGCAGCTTAAGGCTAGCGAGGGACCCCGGGGAGCTGTTTTTT. The encoded protein is CASSLRLARDPGELFF.

The DNA of the CDR3 is TGCGCCAGCAGCTTTTGGGGAATTCGCGGCACTGAAGCTTTCTTT. It is translated as CASSFWGIRGTEAFF. The V gene is TRBV5-1, the J gene TRBJ1-1; D is unresolved. Looked up from germline, CDR1 is SGHRS and CDR2 is YFSETQ. The CDR3 runs to 15 residues. V was shortened by 2 bases and J by 4 bases, with 15 bases between the two germline ends.

This chain uses TRBV5-1 with TRBJ2-2; 9 bases are a match to TRBD2. J gave up 4 bases and V 4 bases, and 11 bases lay outside the gene matches. CDR1 SGHRS and CDR2 YFSETQ come from the germline V gene. The CDR3 loop spans 17 amino acids. The CDR3 sequence: CASSPPSGISFTGELFF. CDR3 DNA sequence: TGCGCCAGCAGCCCCCCTAGCGGGATTTCTTTCACCGGGGAGCTGTTTTTT.

This clone was seen more than once but under ten times. Other DNA sequences of this sample code for an identical CDR3. The gene calls are TRBV30 and TRBJ1-1; D is uncertain. The germline V gene has CDR1 GTSNPN and CDR2 SVGIG (reference sequence). The CDR3 is made up of 13 amino acids. Trimming left V 0 bases short and J 2 bases short, with 7 bases between. The CDR3 region is CAWSVYVNTEAFF. CDR3 sequence (DNA): TGTGCCTGGAGTGTATACGTAAACACTGAAGCTTTCTTT.

The gene calls are TRBV18 and TRBJ1-5, with D possibly TRBD1 on 5 matching bases. Trimming stripped 2 bases from V and 0 bases from J, with 11 bases between. The germline V gene encodes CDR1 KGHSH and CDR2 LQKENI. The CDR3 covers 16 residues. This CDR3 is CASSPLGGGSNQPQHF. CDR3 sequence (DNA): TGTGCCAGCTCACCATTGGGGGGGGGTAGCAATCAGCCCCAGCATTTT.

The chain joins TRBV6-6 to TRBJ2-3; possible D gene TRBD2, 6 bases. V shed 6 bases and J shed 6 bases, with 22 bases lying between them. CDR3 length: 16 residues. The germline V gene has CDR1 MNHNY and CDR2 SVGAGI (reference sequence). CDR3 DNA: TGTGCCAGCAGGAAAAGGGATCTCGGAGGGGCGGATACGCAGTATTTT. It yields the protein CASRKRDLGGADTQYF.

J is TRBJ2-5 and V is TRBV2, with a weak D call TRBD2 (5 bases). Gene TRBJ2-7 matches the end of the DNA better, so the J call may be wrong. Germline assignment: CDR1 SNHLY and CDR2 FYNNEI. The CDR3 contains 14 residues. For the CDR3, the DNA is TGTGCCAGCAGTCTGTCGGACTGGGGCTACGAGCAGTACTTC. It specifies CASSLSDWGYEQYF.

This clone was seen once. The rearrangement joins TRBV5-1 to TRBJ2-7; 8 bases are a match to TRBD2. Germline V gene lookup returns CDR1 SGHRS and CDR2 YFSETQ. V was pared by 2 bases and J by 0 bases, with 1 base of the junction left unmatched. The CDR3 runs 14 residues. DNA for the CDR3: TGCGCCAGCAGCTTCGGGGGGGCCTCCTACGAGCAGTACTTC. Amino acid sequence: CASSFGGASYEQYF. The variable domain in full, completed from reference TRBV5-1 and TRBJ2-7, reads KAGVTQTPRYLIKTRGQQVTLSCSPISGHRSVSWYQQTPGQGLQFLFEYFSETQRNKGNFPGRFSGRQFSNSRSEMNVSTLELGDSALYLCASSFGGASYEQYFGPGTRLTVT.

The chain combines TRBV5-5 with TRBJ2-3; D gene unclear. The V end lost 1 base, the J end lost 1 base, and 7 bases lay between the germline ends. The CDR3 is made up of 14 amino acids. The germline gives CDR1 SGHKS, CDR2 YYEKEE (reference sequence). The CDR3: CASSLTTRTDTQYF. In DNA, the CDR3 is TGTGCCAGCAGCTTGACTACCCGCACAGATACGCAGTATTTT.

V gene TRBV4-3 combines with J gene TRBJ2-5; TRBD2 aligns across 7 bases. The germline CDR1 and CDR2 sequences are LGHNA and YSLEER. The CDR3 runs 11 residues. Trimming cost V 4 bases and J 9 bases; bases outside gene matches: 2. Here the CDR3 DNA reads TGCGCCAGCAGCCGGGGGGGGGCCCAGTACTTC. Its translation: CASSRGGAQYF.

As concerns this clone: A junction end diverges from the germline sequence, so it may reflect a read error. CDR3 in amino acids: CASSQDFGGANF. The CDR3 nucleotides are TGTGCCAGCAGCCAAGATTTTGGGGGCGCAAACTTC. V and J are TRBV14 and TRBJ2-7; D is possibly TRBD1 (6 bases). The CDR3 sequence is 12 residues long. The germline V gene has CDR1 SGHDN and CDR2 FVKESK.

Notes on this clone: This specimen includes other DNA sequences encoding the same CDR3. This chain uses TRBV5-1 with TRBJ2-5, with D unresolved. With 3 bases removed from V and 2 bases from J, the gap between germline ends came to 8 bases. From germline, CDR1 is SGHRS and CDR2 YFSETQ. The CDR3 is made up of 13 amino acids. This CDR3 reads CASSWDSQETQYF. The CDR3 nucleotides are TGCGCCAGCAGCTGGGATTCACAAGAGACCCAGTACTTC.

The rearrangement links TRBV6-1 to TRBJ1-2; weak D call: TRBD1 (6 bases). Germline CDR1 reads MNHNS; CDR2 reads SASEGT. Trimming took off 8 bases at V and 0 bases at J, with 16 bases between the two ends. The CDR3 consists of 15 residues. CDR3 protein: CASGAGALPNYGYTF. CDR3 coding DNA: TGTGCCAGCGGGGCAGGGGCCCTTCCTAACTATGGCTACACCTTC.

The rearrangement links TRBV6-1 to TRBJ1-2; no clear D gene. Per germline, CDR1 MNHNS and CDR2 SASEGT. The ends were cut back, 8 bases at V and 0 bases at J, with 10 bases in the middle. The CDR3 is made up of 13 amino acids. CDR3 region: CASRPLANYGYTF. CDR3 nucleotide sequence: TGTGCCAGCCGTCCTTTAGCTAACTATGGCTACACCTTC.